This TCR beta chain was profiled in a study of blood T cells in healthy people across ages. CDR1 and CDR2 (germline): MNHEY, SVGAGI. The CDR3 extends over 16 amino acids. The trim removed 6 bases at V and 7 bases at J, leaving 10 bases unmatched. Combining a sample-barcoded 5' primer with a J-beta primer mix, a second PCR ran for 7 to 11 cycles. A template-switch adaptor that had 12 random nucleotides put a tag on each cDNA molecule. TCRdb reprocessed the 5' RACE reads via MiXCR and lists one record per CDR3 protein. This sample has under 800,000 distinct CDR3 sequences, with 35% to 45% found just once. In this sample, this clonotype turned up a few times. Its antigen is undetermined. Findings and caveats of the study: Naive CD4+ cell counts and diversity both ran higher in long-lived than in aged donors.

Sequencing was done on a sample of blood. This receptor was identified in a woman aged 55-70 years in good health. The V gene is TRBV6-5, the J gene TRBJ2-1, with 12 bases that match TRBD2. CDR3 nucleotides: TGTGCCAGCAGCGGACTAGCGGGGAGTGTGAGGAATGAGCAGTTCTTC. It specifies CASSGLAGSVRNEQFF.